The 24 T cell receptor beta chains below all came from one sample that was sequenced in a study of glioma-infiltrating T cells. Amplification of TCR alpha and beta CDR3 regions from RNA used iRepertoire nested multiplex PCR. From the multiplex PCR reads, TCRdb called clonotypes with MiXCR, one entry per CDR3 protein. The table includes about 140,000 distinct CDR3 sequences, about two fifths detected once. The sequenced sample consisted of glioma tissue, nonneoplastic brain tissue, or PBMCs (not recorded which). The receptor source for this set is a human donor with low-grade glioma or glioblastoma, undergoing nonglioma brain surgery, or in good health (not recorded which).

This clonotype was found a few times. The chain employs TRBV27 and TRBJ2-1; TRBD2 aligns across 7 bases. V dropped 3 bases and J dropped 6; count of bases not matched to a gene: 2. Per germline, CDR1 MNHEY and CDR2 SMNVEV (reference sequence). This CDR3 is built from 13 residues. CDR3 in DNA: TGTGCCAGCAGTTTTAGCGGGCGCAATGAGCAGTTCTTC. It is translated as CASSFSGRNEQFF.

V is TRBV20-1 and J is TRBJ1-1; D possibly corresponds to TRBD1 (5 bases). The CDR3 is 11 amino acids. Germline loops: CDR1 DFQATT, CDR2 SNEGSKA (reference sequence). V was shortened by 1 base and J by 11 bases, with 11 bases between the two germline ends. Here the CDR3 DNA reads TGCAGTGCTAGAGGAGGGGATAATGCTTTCTTT. Its protein product is CSARGGDNAFF.

This clonotype has only a few counts. The J gene is TRBJ1-5, the V gene TRBV4-1, with D maybe TRBD1 (5 bases). The CDR3 runs 15 residues. V was pared by 4 bases and J by 7 bases, with 17 bases between. Germline V CDR1 and CDR2: MGHRA, YSYEKL. CDR3 protein: CASSPTYSREQPQHF. The CDR3 DNA is TGCGCCAGCAGCCCTACTTATAGCAGGGAACAGCCCCAGCATTTT.

V and J are TRBV27 and TRBJ2-3; no reliable D call. Per germline, CDR1 MNHEY and CDR2 SMNVEV (reference sequence). V lost 0 bases, J lost 2 bases, and 6 bases lay in between. The CDR3 sequence is 14 residues long. The CDR3 reads CASSLSAPTDTQYF. CDR3 nucleotide sequence: TGTGCCAGCAGTTTATCAGCGCCCACAGATACGCAGTATTTT.

The chain combines TRBV6-1 with TRBJ2-2; D might be TRBD1 (6 bases). Trimming took off 5 bases at V and 4 bases at J, with 11 bases between the two ends. Germline-derived CDR1 and CDR2 are MNHNS and SASEGT. This CDR3 comprises 14 residues. The CDR3 loop reads CASSFRGGTGELFF. The CDR3 DNA follows: TGTGCCAGCAGTTTCCGAGGGGGCACCGGGGAGCTGTTTTTT.

In this sample, this clonotype turned up a few times. For the CDR3, the DNA is TGTGCCAGCAGTGAAAGGGGGACAGGGGCAAGGGATGGCTACACCTTC. Its translation: CASSERGTGARDGYTF. V and J are TRBV2 and TRBJ1-2; 10 nucleotides align to TRBD1. The trim removed 2 bases at V and 6 bases at J, leaving 9 bases unmatched. CDR3 length: 16 amino acids. Per the germline V gene, CDR1 is SNHLY and CDR2 is FYNNEI. The complete variable domain, with remaining parts taken from reference TRBV2 and TRBJ1-2, reads EPEVTQTPSHQVTQMGQEVILRCVPISNHLYFYWYRQILGQKVEFLVSFYNNEISEKSEIFDDQFSVERPDGSNFTLKIRSTKLEDSAMYFCASSERGTGARDGYTFGSGTRLTVV.

The gene calls are TRBV20-1 and TRBJ2-1; TRBD2 aligns across 7 bases. The V gene end was trimmed by 1 base and the J gene end by 12 bases; junction bases not matched to a gene: 15. CDR3 size: 15 residues. Germline assignment: CDR1 DFQATT and CDR2 SNEGSKA (reference sequence). The CDR3 nucleotides read TGCAGTGCTAGAGTTTTCACTAGCGTGAGCGATGGGCAGTTCTTC. Translating it yields CSARVFTSVSDGQFF.

CDR3 coding DNA: TGCAGTGCTAGAGTCTTGACAGGGGTTTCGTACGAGCAGTACTTC. It specifies CSARVLTGVSYEQYF. V is TRBV20-1 and J is TRBJ2-7; TRBD1 matches 8 bases. The CDR3 spans 15 residues. Unmatched junction bases numbered 9, after V lost 1 base and J lost 4 bases. The germline gives CDR1 DFQATT, CDR2 SNEGSKA (reference sequence).

This clonotype came up once. One end of the junction does not line up with germline, which may come from a read error. V gene TRBV12-3 or TRBV12-4 combines with J gene TRBJ1-5; D is unresolved. This CDR3 spans 15 amino acids. This CDR3 is CASSPDLLGNEPQHF. For the CDR3, the DNA is TGTGCCAGCAGTCCCGACTTATTAGGCAATGAGCCCCAGCATTTT.

CDR3 sequence (DNA): TGCGCCAGCAGCCCAGCAGGGTGGTACGAGCAGTACTTC. Its protein product is CASSPAGWYEQYF. The V gene is TRBV5-1, the J gene TRBJ2-7; TRBD1 is a possible D gene (5 bases). Germline V CDR1 and CDR2: SGHRS, YFSETQ. V was shortened by 4 bases and J by 4 bases, with 12 bases between the two germline ends. This CDR3 is 13 amino acids long.

This clonotype was picked up a small number of times. The chain uses TRBV20-1 and TRBJ2-7, with a weak D call TRBD1 (6 bases). Per the germline V gene, CDR1 is DFQATT and CDR2 is SNEGSKA (reference sequence). Between the trimmed V and J ends, which lost 4 bases and 9 bases, there was a span of 16 bases. This CDR3 comprises 12 residues. In nucleotides, the CDR3 is TGCAGTGCTACCGGGACAACCGCCGGGCAGTACTTC. Protein product: CSATGTTAGQYF.

This chain links TRBV28 with TRBJ2-1; possibly TRBD2 for D (6 bases). V was trimmed by 3 bases and J by 0 bases, leaving 9 bases between them. The germline V gene encodes CDR1 MDHEN and CDR2 SYDVKM. This CDR3 region has 15 residues. CDR3 nucleotides: TGTGCCAGCAGTTTCGCGGGAAGCTCCTACAATGAGCAGTTCTTC. Amino acid sequence: CASSFAGSSYNEQFF.

The chain employs TRBV6-9 and TRBJ1-5; no clear D. V lost 3 bases and J 6 bases, leaving 9 bases between the germline ends. Germline V gene data show CDR1 as MNHGY and CDR2 as SVAAGI. This CDR3 has 13 amino acids. Here the CDR3 reads CASSYGSSQPQHF. Here the CDR3 DNA reads TGTGCCAGCAGTTACGGCAGTAGTCAGCCCCAGCATTTT.

The CDR3 loop is CSVGTGEDYTF. CDR3 bases: TGCAGCGTCGGGACAGGGGAAGACTACACCTTC. The chain has TRBV29-1 and TRBJ1-2; 10 nucleotides match TRBD1. CDR1 is SQVTM, CDR2 ANQGSEA, per germline. V was pared by 6 bases and J by 10 bases, with 5 bases of the junction left unmatched. This CDR3 is 11 amino acids long.

This clonotype has only a few counts. This chain joins TRBV6-1 and TRBJ2-6; D remains ambiguous. The CDR3 length is 17 residues. Germline CDR1 MNHNS, CDR2 SASEGT. Deletions cut 9 bases from V and 2 bases from J, with 20 bases between. The CDR3 DNA sequence: TGTGCCAGTTCAATGGTAGGTAAAACGACTGGGGCCAACGTCCTGACTTTC. Translating it yields CASSMVGKTTGANVLTF.

This clonotype came up a few times. The chain has TRBV10-3 and TRBJ2-2; 7 positions match TRBD1. The CDR3 runs to 15 residues. The germline CDR1 and CDR2 sequences are ENHRY and SYGVKD. The V segment lost 7 bases and the J segment 1 base; nucleotides outside the gene matches: 6. As DNA, the CDR3 is TGTGCCATCATGGAAGGGACAGTGAACACCGGGGAGCTGTTTTTT. Translated: CAIMEGTVNTGELFF.

This chain connects TRBV7-3 to TRBJ1-1; TRBD1 is a possible D gene (6 bases). Trimming cost V 3 bases and J 6 bases, with 11 bases left between them. The germline gives CDR1 SGHTA, CDR2 FQGTGA. There are 13 residues in the CDR3. CDR3 sequence reads: CASSFSPGAEAFF. The CDR3 coding sequence is TGTGCCAGCAGCTTTTCTCCAGGGGCTGAAGCTTTCTTT.

This clonotype was seen only a few times. An end of the junction differs from the germline gene, which may be a read error. This chain uses TRBV29-1 with TRBJ2-3; no definite D call. Germline V CDR1 and CDR2: SQVTM, ANQGSEA. The CDR3 sequence is 10 residues long. In DNA, the CDR3 is TGCAGCGTTGATCACAATGAGCAGTTCTTT. This sequence encodes CSVDHNEQFF.

About this clonotype itself: A read error may account for a junction end that differs from germline. V and J are TRBV20-1 and TRBJ1-1; D is ambiguous. The CDR3 totals 13 residues. Germline V gene sequence: CDR1 DFQATT, CDR2 SNEGSKA (reference sequence). The DNA for the CDR3 is TGCAGTGCTAGTCTGACCTGGAACACTGAAGATTTCTTT. This sequence encodes CSASLTWNTEDFF.

The chain joins TRBV27 to TRBJ2-5; 9 nucleotides match TRBD2. This CDR3 has 15 residues. The ends lost 3 bases at V and 5 bases at J; junction bases unmatched: 7. From germline, CDR1 is MNHEY and CDR2 SMNVEV (reference sequence). This CDR3 is CASSLVTSGRETQYF. DNA for the CDR3: TGTGCCAGCAGTTTGGTGACTAGCGGAAGGGAGACCCAGTACTTC.

This clonotype was seen a few times. At one end, the junction sequence differs from germline, possibly due to a read error. The J gene is TRBJ2-7, the V gene TRBV28, with no clear D. Germline assignment: CDR1 MDHEN and CDR2 SYDVKM. The CDR3 contains 12 residues. CDR3 coding DNA: TGTGCCAGCAGTTTGGCCCTCTATTCAAGGGACTTC. Protein sequence: CASSLALYSRDF.

This clonotype has a handful of counts. This chain links TRBV4-3 with TRBJ2-1; 12 positions match TRBD1. CDR1 is LGHNA and CDR2 is YSLEER in the germline V gene. This CDR3 is built from 14 residues. Trimming cost V 3 bases and J 7 bases; bases outside gene matches: 1. The CDR3 loop is CASSQGQGANEQFF. DNA of the CDR3: TGCGCCAGCAGCCAGGGACAGGGGGCTAATGAGCAGTTCTTC.

Regarding this clonotype: A read error may account for a junction end that differs from germline. The chain joins TRBV20-1 to TRBJ2-7, with 15 bases lining up with TRBD2. This CDR3 contains 18 residues. CDR1 DFQATT and CDR2 SNEGSKA come from the germline V gene (reference sequence). Written as DNA, the CDR3 is TGCAGTGCACAGCCGGGACTAGCGGGAGGCCGCTACTCCTACGAGCGGTACTTC. This gives the protein CSAQPGLAGGRYSYERYF.

V is TRBV11-2 and J is TRBJ2-3, with TRBD2 as a possible D gene (5 bases). V was pared by 5 bases and J by 0 bases, with 15 bases between. The CDR3 extends over 16 amino acids. Germline V gene lookup returns CDR1 SGHAT and CDR2 FQNNGV. The CDR3 DNA is TGTGCCAGCAGCCGACCTAGAGGGTCTAGCACAGATACGCAGTATTTT. Translating it yields CASSRPRGSSTDTQYF.